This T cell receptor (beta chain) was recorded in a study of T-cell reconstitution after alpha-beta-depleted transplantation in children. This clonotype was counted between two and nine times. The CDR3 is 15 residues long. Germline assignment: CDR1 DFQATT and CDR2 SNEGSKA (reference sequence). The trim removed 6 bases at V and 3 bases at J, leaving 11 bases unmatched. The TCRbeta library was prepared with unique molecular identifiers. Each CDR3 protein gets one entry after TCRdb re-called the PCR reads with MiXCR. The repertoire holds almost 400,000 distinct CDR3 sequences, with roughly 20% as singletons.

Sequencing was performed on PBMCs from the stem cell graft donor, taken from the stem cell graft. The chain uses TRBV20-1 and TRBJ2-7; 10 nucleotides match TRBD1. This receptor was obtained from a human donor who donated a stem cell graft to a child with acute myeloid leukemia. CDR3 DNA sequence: TGCAGTGCCCTGCTCCGGGACAGGGGATTCTACGAGCAGTACTTC. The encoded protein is CSALLRDRGFYEQYF.